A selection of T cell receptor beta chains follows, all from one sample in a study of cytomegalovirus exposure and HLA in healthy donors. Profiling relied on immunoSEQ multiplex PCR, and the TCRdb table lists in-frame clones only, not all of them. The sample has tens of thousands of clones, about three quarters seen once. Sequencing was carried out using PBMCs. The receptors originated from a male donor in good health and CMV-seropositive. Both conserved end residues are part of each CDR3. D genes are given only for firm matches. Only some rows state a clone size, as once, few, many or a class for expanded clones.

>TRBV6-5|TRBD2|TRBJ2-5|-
CASAQLAGLEETQYF
TGTGCCAGCGCCCAACTAGCGGGATTGGAAGAGACCCAGTACTTC
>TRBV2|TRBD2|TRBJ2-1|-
CASRLARGAGYNEQFF
TGTGCCAGCCGCCTCGCGCGGGGGGCGGGGTACAATGAGCAGTTCTTC
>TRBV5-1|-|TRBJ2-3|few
CASSLRDTQYF
TGCGCCAGCAGTCTTCGGGATACGCAGTATTTT
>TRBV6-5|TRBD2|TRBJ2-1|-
CASRPGLGNNEQFF
TGTGCCAGCAGACCGGGACTAGGAAACAATGAGCAGTTCTTC
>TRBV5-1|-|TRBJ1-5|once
CASSLDSYSNQPQHF
TGCGCCAGCAGCTTGGACAGTTATAGCAATCAGCCCCAGCATTTT
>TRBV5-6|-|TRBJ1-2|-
CASSLERSNYGYTF
TGTGCCAGCAGCTTGGAGAGAAGTAACTATGGCTACACCTTC
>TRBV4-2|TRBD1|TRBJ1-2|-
CASSQVSGGVDRYTF
TGTGCCAGCAGCCAAGTTTCAGGGGGCGTCGATCGCTACACCTTC
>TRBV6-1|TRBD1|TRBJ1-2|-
CASSEGQNYGYTF
TGTGCCAGCAGTGAGGGACAGAACTATGGCTACACCTTC
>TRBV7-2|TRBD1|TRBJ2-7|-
CASSPPRTGRNEQYF
TGTGCCAGCAGCCCTCCCCGGACAGGGAGGAACGAGCAGTACTTC
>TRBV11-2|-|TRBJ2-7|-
CASRGLQGRGLYEQYF
TGTGCCAGCAGGGGACTACAGGGTAGGGGCCTCTACGAGCAGTACTTC
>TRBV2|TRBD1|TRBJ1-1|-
CASSFDRGTEAFF
TGTGCCAGCAGTTTCGACAGGGGAACTGAAGCTTTCTTT
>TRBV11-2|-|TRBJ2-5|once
CASSGTGGVETQYF
TGTGCCAGCAGCGGCACAGGGGGGGTGGAGACCCAGTACTTC
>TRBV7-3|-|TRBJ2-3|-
CASGHSLEETQYF
TGTGCCAGCGGACATAGCTTAGAGGAGACGCAGTATTTT
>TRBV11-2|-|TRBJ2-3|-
CASSPGRAQYF
TGTGCCAGCAGCCCAGGGCGTGCGCAGTATTTT
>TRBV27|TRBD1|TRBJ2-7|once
CASSIQGAHEQYF
TGTGCCAGCAGCATACAGGGGGCCCACGAGCAGTACTTC
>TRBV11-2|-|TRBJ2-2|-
CASSVYRDTGELFF
TGTGCCAGCAGCGTCTACCGGGACACCGGGGAGCTGTTTTTT
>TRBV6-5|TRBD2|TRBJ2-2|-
CASSQRRGAGELFF
TGTGCCAGCAGCCAGCGACGGGGGGCCGGGGAGCTGTTTTTT
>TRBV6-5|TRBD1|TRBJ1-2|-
CASSSQGQGAYGYTF
TGTGCCAGCAGTTCTCAGGGACAGGGTGCCTATGGCTACACCTTC
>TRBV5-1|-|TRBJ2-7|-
CASSAETDRPPYEQYF
TGCGCCAGCAGCGCTGAGACGGACAGACCCCCCTACGAGCAGTACTTC
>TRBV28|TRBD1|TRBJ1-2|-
CASSIPTPGQGASGYTF
TGTGCCAGCAGTATACCAACACCGGGACAGGGGGCGAGTGGCTACACCTTC
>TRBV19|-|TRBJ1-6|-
CASCSGGNSPLHF
TGTGCCAGTTGCTCAGGAGGAAATTCACCCCTCCACTTT
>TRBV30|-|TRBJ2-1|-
CAWSWGSANEQFF
TGTGCCTGGAGTTGGGGTAGCGCCAATGAGCAGTTCTTC
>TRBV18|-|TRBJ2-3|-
CASSVVPGTSVTDTQYF
TGTGCCAGCTCCGTGGTCCCCGGGACTTCGGTCACAGATACGCAGTATTTT
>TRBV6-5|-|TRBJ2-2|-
CASSPRRGNAGELFF
TGTGCCAGCAGTCCAAGGAGGGGTAACGCCGGGGAGCTGTTTTTT
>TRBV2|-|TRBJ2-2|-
CASSPPGLRAGELFF
TGTGCCAGCAGCCCCCCCGGACTGAGAGCCGGGGAGCTGTTTTTT
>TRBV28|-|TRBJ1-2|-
CASSVVNRNYGYTF
TGTGCCAGCAGTGTGGTAAACAGGAACTATGGCTACACCTTC
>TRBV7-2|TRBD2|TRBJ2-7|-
CASSPTSGHVKSYEQYF
TGTGCCAGCAGCCCGACTAGCGGCCACGTAAAGAGTTACGAGCAGTACTTC
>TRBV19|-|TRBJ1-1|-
CASSPTPGTPYEAFF
TGTGCCAGTAGTCCCACCCCCGGGACACCTTATGAAGCTTTCTTT
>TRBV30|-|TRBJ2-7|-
CAWSGLLYEQYF
TGTGCCTGGTCTGGACTACTCTACGAGCAGTACTTC
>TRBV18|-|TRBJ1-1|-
CASSPPVQGTEAFF
TGTGCCAGCTCACCACCGGTACAGGGAACTGAAGCTTTCTTT
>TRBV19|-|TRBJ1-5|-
CASSPQGISINQPQHF
TGTGCCAGTAGTCCGCAGGGGATTTCCATCAATCAGCCCCAGCATTTT
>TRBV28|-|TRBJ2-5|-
CASSEALLETQYF
TGTGCCAGCAGTGAGGCGTTGTTAGAGACCCAGTACTTC
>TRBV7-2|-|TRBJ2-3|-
CASSLVEGGTDTQYF
TGTGCCAGCAGCTTGGTAGAGGGTGGAACAGATACGCAGTATTTT
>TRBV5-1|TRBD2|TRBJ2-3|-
CASSRSSSGRAGTDTQYF
TGCGCCAGCAGCCGTTCCTCGAGCGGGAGGGCCGGCACAGATACGCAGTATTTT
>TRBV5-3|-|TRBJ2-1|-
CARRFPGNEQFF
TGTGCCAGAAGATTTCCAGGAAATGAGCAGTTCTTC
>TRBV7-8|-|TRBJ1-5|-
CASSLDEQGYNQPQHF
TGTGCCAGCAGCTTGGATGAACAGGGTTACAATCAGCCCCAGCATTTT
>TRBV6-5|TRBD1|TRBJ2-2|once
CASSDRGFAGELFF
TGTGCCAGCAGCGACAGGGGGTTTGCGGGGGAGCTGTTTTTT
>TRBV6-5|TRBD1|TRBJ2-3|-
CASRGPGQVPDTQYF
TGTGCCAGCAGGGGTCCGGGACAGGTCCCAGATACGCAGTATTTT
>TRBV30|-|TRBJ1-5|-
CAWSTGGAGQPQHF
TGTGCCTGGTCAACTGGAGGGGCAGGGCAGCCCCAGCATTTT
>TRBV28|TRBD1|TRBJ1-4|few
CASSSGQSNEKLFF
TGTGCCAGCAGTTCGGGACAGTCTAATGAAAAACTGTTTTTT
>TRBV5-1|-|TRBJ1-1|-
CASSWGLRGTTEAFF
TGCGCCAGCAGCTGGGGTTTAAGGGGTACCACTGAAGCTTTCTTT
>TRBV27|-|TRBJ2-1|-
CASSSQEYNEQFF
TGTGCCAGCAGTTCACAGGAATACAATGAGCAGTTCTTC
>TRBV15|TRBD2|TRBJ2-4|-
CATRGGVGNIQYF
TGTGCCACCCGGGGAGGGGTCGGGAACATTCAGTACTTC
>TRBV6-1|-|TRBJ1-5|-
CASSVLAPNQPQHF
TGTGCCAGCAGTGTATTGGCCCCAAATCAGCCCCAGCATTTT
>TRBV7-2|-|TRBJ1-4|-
CASSLVARSEEKLFF
TGTGCCAGCAGCTTAGTCGCCCGGAGTGAGGAAAAACTGTTTTTT
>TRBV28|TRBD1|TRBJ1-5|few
CASSQQGTRGGNQPQHF
TGTGCCAGCAGCCAACAGGGGACCCGAGGGGGCAATCAGCCCCAGCATTTT
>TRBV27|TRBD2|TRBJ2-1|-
CASKQGLAYNEQFF
TGTGCCAGCAAACAGGGACTAGCCTACAATGAGCAGTTCTTC
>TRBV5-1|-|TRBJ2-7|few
CASSSTGTFYEQYF
TGCGCCAGCAGCTCGACAGGGACTTTCTACGAGCAGTACTTC
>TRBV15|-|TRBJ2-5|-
CATRLGGLIGETQYF
TGTGCCACCAGGTTGGGGGGGCTGATAGGAGAGACCCAGTACTTC
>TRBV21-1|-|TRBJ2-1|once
CASSLGLADNEQFF
TGTGCCAGCAGCTTAGGACTAGCGGACAATGAGCAGTTCTTC
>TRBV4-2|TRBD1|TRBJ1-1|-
CASSPPGQGRTEAFF
TGTGCCAGCAGCCCACCTGGACAGGGGCGAACTGAAGCTTTCTTT
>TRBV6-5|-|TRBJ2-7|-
CASSSLDRARVEQYF
TGTGCCAGCAGTTCCCTGGACCGCGCCAGGGTCGAGCAGTACTTC
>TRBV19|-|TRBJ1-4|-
CASSTRTVTNEKLFF
TGTGCCAGTAGTACCCGGACAGTAACTAATGAAAAACTGTTTTTT
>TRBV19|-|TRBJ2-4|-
CASTGPLAKNIQYF
TGTGCCAGTACAGGTCCTCTAGCCAAAAACATTCAGTACTTC
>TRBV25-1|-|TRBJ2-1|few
CATSGDNEQFF
TGTGCCACCTCAGGGGACAATGAGCAGTTCTTC
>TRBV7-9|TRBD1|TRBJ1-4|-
CASRTGGVESLFF
TGTGCCAGCAGGACAGGGGGCGTCGAATCACTGTTTTTT